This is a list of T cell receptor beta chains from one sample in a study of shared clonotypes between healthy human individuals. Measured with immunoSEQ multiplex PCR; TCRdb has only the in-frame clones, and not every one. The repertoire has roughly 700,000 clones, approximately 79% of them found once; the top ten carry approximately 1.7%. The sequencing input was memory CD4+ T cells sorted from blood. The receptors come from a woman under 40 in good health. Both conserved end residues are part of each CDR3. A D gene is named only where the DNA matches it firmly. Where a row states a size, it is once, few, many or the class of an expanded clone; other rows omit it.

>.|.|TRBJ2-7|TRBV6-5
CASSHNRFRYEQYF
TGTGCCAGCAGTCATAATAGGTTTAGGTACGAGCAGTACTTC
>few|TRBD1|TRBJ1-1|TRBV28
CASSFGLGTGEHTEAFF
TGTGCCAGCAGTTTTGGCTTAGGGACAGGGGAACATACCGAAGCTTTCTTT
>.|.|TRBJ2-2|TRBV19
CASRVERPGELFF
TGTGCCAGTAGAGTAGAAAGGCCCGGGGAGCTGTTTTTT
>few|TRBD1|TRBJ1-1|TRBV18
CASSWSGGADTEAFF
TGTGCCAGCTCATGGTCAGGGGGGGCGGACACTGAAGCTTTCTTT
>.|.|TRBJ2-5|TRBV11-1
CASSPPGRGLATQYF
TGTGCCAGCAGCCCGCCTGGTAGGGGATTGGCGACCCAGTACTTC
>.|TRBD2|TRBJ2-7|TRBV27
CASSLCKWPRLAGFSYEQYF
TGTGCCAGCAGTTTATGTAAATGGCCCCGACTAGCGGGATTCTCCTACGAGCAGTACTTC
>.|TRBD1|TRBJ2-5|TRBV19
CASSISRDRGLETQYF
TGTGCCAGTAGTATATCCCGGGACAGGGGGCTGGAGACCCAGTACTTC
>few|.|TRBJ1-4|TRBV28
CASSFLREKLFF
TGTGCCAGCAGCTTCTTGAGGGAAAAACTGTTTTTT
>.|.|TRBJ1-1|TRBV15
CATSRDTEAFF
TGTGCCACCAGCAGAGATACTGAAGCTTTCTTT
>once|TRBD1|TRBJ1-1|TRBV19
CASSILRTGPTEAFF
TGTGCCAGTAGTATCCTACGGACAGGACCAACTGAAGCTTTCTTT
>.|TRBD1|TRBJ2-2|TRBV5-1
CASSSGDRDTGELFF
TGCGCCAGCAGCTCCGGAGACAGGGACACCGGGGAGCTGTTTTTT
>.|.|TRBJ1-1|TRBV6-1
CASSPNLGTEAFF
TGTGCCAGCAGCCCCAACCTGGGTACTGAAGCTTTCTTT
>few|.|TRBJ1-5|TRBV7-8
CASSLGGIDQPQHF
TGTGCCAGCAGCTTAGGGGGGATAGATCAGCCCCAGCATTTT
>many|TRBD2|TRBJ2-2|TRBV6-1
CASSGMGLAGVDTGELFF
TGTGCCAGCAGTGGAATGGGACTAGCGGGAGTCGACACCGGGGAGCTGTTTTTT
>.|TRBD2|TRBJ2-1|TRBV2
CASSGLAGVYNEQFF
TGTGCCAGCAGTGGCCTAGCGGGAGTTTACAATGAGCAGTTCTTC
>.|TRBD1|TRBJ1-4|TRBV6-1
CASRGQQREKLFF
TGTGCCAGCAGGGGACAGCAGCGAGAAAAACTGTTTTTT
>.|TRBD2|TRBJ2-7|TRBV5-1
CASSTGTSDPYEQYF
TGCGCCAGCAGCACCGGGACTAGCGACCCCTACGAGCAGTACTTC
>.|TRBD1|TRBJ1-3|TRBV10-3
CAISEPSRTGRSGNTIYF
TGTGCCATCAGTGAGCCATCCCGGACAGGGCGCTCTGGAAACACCATATATTTT
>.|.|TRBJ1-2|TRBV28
CASSRTIYGYTF
TGTGCCAGCAGTCGGACAATCTATGGCTACACCTTC
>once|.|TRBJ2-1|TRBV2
CASSRGSSYNEQFF
TGTGCCAGCAGTCGAGGAAGCTCCTACAATGAGCAGTTCTTC
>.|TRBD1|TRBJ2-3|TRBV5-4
CASSPGTAPDTQYF
TGTGCCAGCAGCCCTGGGACAGCTCCAGATACGCAGTATTTT
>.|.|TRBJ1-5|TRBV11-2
CASSSGQPGSQPQHF
TGTGCCAGCAGCTCCGGCCAACCCGGGAGTCAGCCCCAGCATTTT
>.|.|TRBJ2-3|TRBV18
CASSPRLAGADTQYF
TGTGCCAGCTCACCACGTCTAGCAGGCGCAGATACGCAGTATTTT
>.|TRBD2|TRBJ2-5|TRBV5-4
CASSLAGGPGETQYF
TGTGCCAGCTCCTTGGCGGGAGGGCCGGGAGAGACCCAGTACTTC
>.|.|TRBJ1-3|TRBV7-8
CASSRQGAGNTIYF
TGTGCCAGCAGCCGACAAGGAGCTGGAAACACCATATATTTT
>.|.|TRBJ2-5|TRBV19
CASSIGQGFRETQYF
TGTGCCAGTAGTATAGGGCAGGGGTTTCGAGAGACCCAGTACTTC
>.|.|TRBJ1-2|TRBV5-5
CASSLVPGGYGYTF
TGTGCCAGCAGCTTGGTGCCTGGGGGCTATGGCTACACCTTC
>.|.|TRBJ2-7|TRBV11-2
CASSFPPAPEQYF
TGTGCCAGCAGCTTTCCGCCGGCCCCCGAGCAGTACTTC
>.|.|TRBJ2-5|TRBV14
CASSQDEFGPQETQYF
TGTGCCAGCAGCCAAGACGAATTCGGGCCGCAAGAGACCCAGTACTTC
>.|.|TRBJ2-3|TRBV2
CASSDWLRNTDTQYF
TGTGCCAGCAGTGATTGGCTCCGGAACACAGATACGCAGTATTTT
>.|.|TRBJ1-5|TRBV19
CASSEQGGKPQHF
TGTGCCAGTTCGGAACAGGGAGGGAAGCCCCAGCATTTT
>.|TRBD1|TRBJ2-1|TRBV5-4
CASSLDRGNEQFF
TGTGCCAGCAGCTTGGACAGGGGGAATGAGCAGTTCTTC
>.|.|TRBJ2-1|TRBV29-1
CSVALSGAQNEQFF
TGCAGCGTTGCGCTTTCCGGAGCCCAGAATGAGCAGTTCTTC
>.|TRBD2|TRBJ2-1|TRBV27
CASASGLTYNEQFF
TGTGCCAGCGCTAGCGGATTAACCTACAATGAGCAGTTCTTC
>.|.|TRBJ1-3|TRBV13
CASSLPGARNTIYF
TGTGCCAGCAGCTTACCAGGGGCGAGAAACACCATATATTTT
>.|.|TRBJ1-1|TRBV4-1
CASSQTTEAFF
TGCGCCAGCAGCCAGACCACTGAAGCTTTCTTT
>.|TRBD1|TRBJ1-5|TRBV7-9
CASSYGQGPPQPQHF
TGTGCCAGCAGCTACGGACAGGGGCCGCCTCAGCCCCAGCATTTT
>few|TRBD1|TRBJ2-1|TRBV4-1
CASSQEGQSLWEQFF
TGCGCCAGCAGCCAAGAGGGACAGTCCCTCTGGGAGCAGTTCTTC
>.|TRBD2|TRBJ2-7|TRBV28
CASRPRHSGSGSYEQYF
TGTGCCAGCAGACCACGTCATAGCGGGAGTGGGTCCTACGAGCAGTACTTC
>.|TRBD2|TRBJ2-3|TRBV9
CASSRLSGREGDTQYF
TGTGCCAGCAGCCGTCTTAGCGGGAGGGAAGGAGATACGCAGTATTTT
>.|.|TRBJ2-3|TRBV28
CASSLFGGLAYTQYF
TGTGCCAGCAGTTTATTCGGGGGTTTAGCTTATACGCAGTATTTT
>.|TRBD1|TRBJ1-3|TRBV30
CAWSRTGAGNTIYF
TGTGCCTGGAGTAGGACAGGGGCTGGAAACACCATATATTTT
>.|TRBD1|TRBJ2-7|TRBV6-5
CASSQDRATFEQYF
TGTGCCAGCAGTCAGGACAGGGCCACATTCGAGCAGTACTTC
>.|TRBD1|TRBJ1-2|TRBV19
CASSWGQGARGYTF
TGTGCCAGTTCATGGGGACAGGGGGCCAGGGGCTACACCTTC
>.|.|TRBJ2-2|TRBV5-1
CASSLVLEGTGELFF
TGCGCCAGCAGCTTGGTCCTGGAGGGCACCGGGGAGCTGTTTTTT
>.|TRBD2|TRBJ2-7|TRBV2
CASSEKGLDEQYF
TGTGCCAGCAGTGAAAAAGGACTAGACGAGCAGTACTTC
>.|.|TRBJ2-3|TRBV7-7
CASSQGSTDTQYF
TGTGCCAGCAGCCAAGGGAGCACAGATACGCAGTATTTT
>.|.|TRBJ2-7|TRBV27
CASSLKGDSGAYEQYF
TGTGCCAGCAGTTTAAAGGGTGACAGTGGTGCCTACGAGCAGTACTTC